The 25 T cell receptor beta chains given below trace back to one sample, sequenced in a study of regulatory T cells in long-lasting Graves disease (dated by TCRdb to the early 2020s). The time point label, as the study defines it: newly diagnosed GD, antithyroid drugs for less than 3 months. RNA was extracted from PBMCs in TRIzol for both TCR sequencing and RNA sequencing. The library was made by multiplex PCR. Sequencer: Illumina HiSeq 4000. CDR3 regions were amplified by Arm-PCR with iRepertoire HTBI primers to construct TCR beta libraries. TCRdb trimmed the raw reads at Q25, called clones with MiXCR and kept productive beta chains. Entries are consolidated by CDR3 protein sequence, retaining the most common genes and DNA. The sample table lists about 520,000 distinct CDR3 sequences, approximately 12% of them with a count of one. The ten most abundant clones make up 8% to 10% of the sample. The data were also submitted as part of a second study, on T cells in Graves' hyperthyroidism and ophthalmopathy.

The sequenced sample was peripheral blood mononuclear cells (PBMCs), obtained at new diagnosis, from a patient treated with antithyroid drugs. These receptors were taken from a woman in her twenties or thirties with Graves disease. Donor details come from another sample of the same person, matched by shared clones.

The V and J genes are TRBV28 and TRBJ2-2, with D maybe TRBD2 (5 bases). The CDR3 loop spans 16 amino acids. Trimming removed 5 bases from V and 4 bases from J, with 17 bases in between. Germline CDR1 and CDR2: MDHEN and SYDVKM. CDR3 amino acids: CASSTSSPISTGELFF. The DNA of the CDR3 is TGTGCCAGCAGTACATCTAGCCCGATCAGCACCGGGGAGCTGTTTTTT.

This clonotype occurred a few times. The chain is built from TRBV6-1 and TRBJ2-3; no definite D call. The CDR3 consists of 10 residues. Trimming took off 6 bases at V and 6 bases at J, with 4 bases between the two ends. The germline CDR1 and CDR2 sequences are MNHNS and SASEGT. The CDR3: CASSGDTQYF. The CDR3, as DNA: TGTGCCAGCAGCGGGGATACGCAGTATTTT.

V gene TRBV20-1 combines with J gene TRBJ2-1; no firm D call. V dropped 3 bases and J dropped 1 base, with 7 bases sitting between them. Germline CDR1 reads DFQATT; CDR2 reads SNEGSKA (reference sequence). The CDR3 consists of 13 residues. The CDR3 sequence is CSASGRSYNEQFF. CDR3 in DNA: TGCAGTGCTAGTGGCAGGTCCTACAATGAGCAGTTCTTC.

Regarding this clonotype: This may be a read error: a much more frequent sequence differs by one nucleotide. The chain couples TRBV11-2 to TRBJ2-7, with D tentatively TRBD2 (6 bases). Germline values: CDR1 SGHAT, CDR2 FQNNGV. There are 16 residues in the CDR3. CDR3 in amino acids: CANSSGTGDDAYEQYF. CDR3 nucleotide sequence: TGTGCCAACAGCTCAGGCACGGGGGACGATGCCTACGAGCAGTACTTC.

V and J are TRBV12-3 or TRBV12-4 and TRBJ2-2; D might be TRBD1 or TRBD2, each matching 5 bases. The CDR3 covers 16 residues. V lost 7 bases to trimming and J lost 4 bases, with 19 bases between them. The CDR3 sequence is CASISGDVFFTGELFF. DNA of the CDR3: TGTGCCAGCATCTCCGGGGACGTTTTTTTCACCGGGGAGCTGTTTTTT.

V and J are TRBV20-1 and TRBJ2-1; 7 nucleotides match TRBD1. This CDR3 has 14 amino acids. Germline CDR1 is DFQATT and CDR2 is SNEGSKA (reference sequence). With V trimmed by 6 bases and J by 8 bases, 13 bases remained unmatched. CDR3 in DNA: TGCAGTGCCGTAACACACAGGGGTCGGGATGAGCAGTTCTTC. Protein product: CSAVTHRGRDEQFF.

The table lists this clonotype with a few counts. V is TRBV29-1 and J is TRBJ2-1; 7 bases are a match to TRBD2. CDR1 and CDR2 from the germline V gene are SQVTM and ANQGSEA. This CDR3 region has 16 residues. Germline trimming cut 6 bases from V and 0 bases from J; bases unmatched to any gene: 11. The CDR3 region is CSVDRLAGGSYNEQFF. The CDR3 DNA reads TGCAGCGTAGACAGACTAGCCGGAGGCTCCTACAATGAGCAGTTCTTC.

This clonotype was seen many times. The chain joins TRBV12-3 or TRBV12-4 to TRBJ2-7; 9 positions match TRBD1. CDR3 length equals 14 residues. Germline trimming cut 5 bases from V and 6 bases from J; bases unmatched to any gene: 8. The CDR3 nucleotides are TGTGCCAGCAGTCCTTTGGACAGGGGAGGCGAGCAGTACTTC. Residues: CASSPLDRGGEQYF.

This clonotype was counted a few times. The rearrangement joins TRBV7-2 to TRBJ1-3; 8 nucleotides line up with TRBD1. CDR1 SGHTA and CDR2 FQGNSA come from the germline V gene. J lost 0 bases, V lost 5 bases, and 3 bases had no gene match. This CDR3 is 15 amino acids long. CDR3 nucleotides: TGTGCCAGCAGCACGGGACAGGCCTCTGGAAACACCATATATTTT. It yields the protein CASSTGQASGNTIYF.

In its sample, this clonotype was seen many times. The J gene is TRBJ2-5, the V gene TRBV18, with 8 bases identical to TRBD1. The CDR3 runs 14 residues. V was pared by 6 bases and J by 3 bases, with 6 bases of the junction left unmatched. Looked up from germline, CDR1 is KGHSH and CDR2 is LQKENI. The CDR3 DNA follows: TGTGCCAGCTCTCATTCGACAGGGGAAGAGACCCAGTACTTC. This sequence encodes CASSHSTGEETQYF.

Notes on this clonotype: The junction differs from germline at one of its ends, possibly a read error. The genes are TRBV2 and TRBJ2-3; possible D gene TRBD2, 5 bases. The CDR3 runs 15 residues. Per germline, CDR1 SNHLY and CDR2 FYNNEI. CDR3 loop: CASREGSWGADTQYF. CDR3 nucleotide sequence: TGTGCCAGCAGAGAAGGTAGCTGGGGAGCAGATACGCAGTATTTT. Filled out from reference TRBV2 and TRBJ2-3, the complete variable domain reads EPEVTQTPSHQVTQMGQEVILRCVPISNHLYFYWYRQILGQKVEFLVSFYNNEISEKSEIFDDQFSVERPDGSNFTLKIRSTKLEDSAMYFCASREGSWGADTQYFGPGTRLTVL.

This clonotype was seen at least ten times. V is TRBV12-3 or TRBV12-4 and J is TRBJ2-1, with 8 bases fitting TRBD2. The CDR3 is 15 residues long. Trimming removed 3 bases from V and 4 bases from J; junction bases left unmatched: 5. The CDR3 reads CASSFQRGSYNEQFF. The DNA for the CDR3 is TGTGCCAGCAGTTTTCAGCGGGGGTCTTACAATGAGCAGTTCTTC.

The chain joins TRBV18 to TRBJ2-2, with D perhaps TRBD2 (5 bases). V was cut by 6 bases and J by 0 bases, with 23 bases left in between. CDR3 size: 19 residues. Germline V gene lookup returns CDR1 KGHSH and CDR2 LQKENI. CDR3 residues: CASSPLFPTGRSNTGELFF. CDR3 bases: TGTGCCAGCTCCCCCCTTTTTCCGACGGGAAGATCGAACACCGGGGAGCTGTTTTTT.

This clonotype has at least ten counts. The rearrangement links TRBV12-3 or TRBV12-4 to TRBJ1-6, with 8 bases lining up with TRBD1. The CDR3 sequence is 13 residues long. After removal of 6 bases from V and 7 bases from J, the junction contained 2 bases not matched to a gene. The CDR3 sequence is CASRRQGNSPLHF. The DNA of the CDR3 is TGTGCCAGCAGGCGACAGGGGAATTCACCCCTCCACTTT.

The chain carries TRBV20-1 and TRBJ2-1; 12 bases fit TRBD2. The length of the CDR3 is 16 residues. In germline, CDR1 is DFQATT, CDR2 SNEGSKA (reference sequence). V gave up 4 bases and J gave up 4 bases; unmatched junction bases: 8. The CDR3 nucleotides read TGCAGTGCTACTACCTCCGGGACTAGCGGGTACAATGAGCAGTTCTTC. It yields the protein CSATTSGTSGYNEQFF.

The CDR3 reads CASSLREEEAFF. The CDR3 DNA is TGTGCCAGCAGCTTGAGAGAGGAAGAAGCTTTCTTT. The V gene is TRBV7-9, the J gene TRBJ1-1; D unresolved. V gave up 3 bases and J gave up 8 bases, with 10 bases separating them. The CDR3 spans 12 residues. The germline V gene encodes CDR1 SEHNR and CDR2 FQNEAQ (reference sequence).

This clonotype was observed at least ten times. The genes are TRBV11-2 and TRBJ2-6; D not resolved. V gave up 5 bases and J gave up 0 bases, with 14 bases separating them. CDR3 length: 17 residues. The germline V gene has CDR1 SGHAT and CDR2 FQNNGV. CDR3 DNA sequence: TGTGCCAGCAGCCACTTTGGCCAGTACTCTGGGGCCAACGTCCTGACTTTC. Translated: CASSHFGQYSGANVLTF.

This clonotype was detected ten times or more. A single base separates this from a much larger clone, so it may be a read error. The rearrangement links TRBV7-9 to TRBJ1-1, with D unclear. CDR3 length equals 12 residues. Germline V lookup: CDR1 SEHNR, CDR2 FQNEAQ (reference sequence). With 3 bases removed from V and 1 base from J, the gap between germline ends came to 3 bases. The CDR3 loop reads CASSLTNTEAFF. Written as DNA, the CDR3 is TGTGCCAGCAGCTTGACGAACACTGAAGCTTTCTTT.

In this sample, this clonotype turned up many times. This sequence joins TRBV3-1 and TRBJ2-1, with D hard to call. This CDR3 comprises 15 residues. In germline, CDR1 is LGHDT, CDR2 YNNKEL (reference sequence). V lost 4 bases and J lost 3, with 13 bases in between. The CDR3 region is CASSPAPGNYNEQFF. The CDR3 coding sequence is TGTGCCAGCAGCCCAGCACCAGGTAACTACAATGAGCAGTTCTTC.

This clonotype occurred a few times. The CDR3 nucleotides are TGTGCCAGCAGTTACTCTCAGTGGGGAGAGCAGTTCTTC. Its translation: CASSYSQWGEQFF. The V call is TRBV6-5, the J call TRBJ2-1; no firm D call. The V end was cut by 0 bases, the J end by 10 bases, with 10 bases between. This CDR3 has 13 residues. Per the germline V gene, CDR1 is MNHEY and CDR2 is SVGAGI.

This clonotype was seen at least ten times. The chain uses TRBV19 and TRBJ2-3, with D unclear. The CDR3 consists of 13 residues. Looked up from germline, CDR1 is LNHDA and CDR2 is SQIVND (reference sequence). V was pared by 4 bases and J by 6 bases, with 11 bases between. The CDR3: CASSTRTRDTQYF. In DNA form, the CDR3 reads TGTGCCAGTAGTACGAGGACCAGGGATACGCAGTATTTT.

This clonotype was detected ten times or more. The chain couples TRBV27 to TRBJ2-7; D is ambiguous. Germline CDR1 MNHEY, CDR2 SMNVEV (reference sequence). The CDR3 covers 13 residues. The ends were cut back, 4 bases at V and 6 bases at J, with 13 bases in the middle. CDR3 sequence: CASSSTSLLEQYF. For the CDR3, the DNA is TGTGCCAGCAGTTCCACTTCTTTGCTCGAGCAGTACTTC.

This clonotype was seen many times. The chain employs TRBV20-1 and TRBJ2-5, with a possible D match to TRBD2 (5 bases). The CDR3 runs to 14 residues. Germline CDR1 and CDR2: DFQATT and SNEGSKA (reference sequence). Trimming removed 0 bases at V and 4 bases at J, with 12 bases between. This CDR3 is CSARDSSAGETQYF. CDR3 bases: TGCAGTGCTAGAGACAGTTCGGCGGGAGAGACCCAGTACTTC.

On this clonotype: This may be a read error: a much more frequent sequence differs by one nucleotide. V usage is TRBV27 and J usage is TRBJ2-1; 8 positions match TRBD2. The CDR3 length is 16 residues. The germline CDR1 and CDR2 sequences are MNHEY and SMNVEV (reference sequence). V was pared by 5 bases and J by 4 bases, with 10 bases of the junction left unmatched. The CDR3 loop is CASSDPQAGGYNEQFF. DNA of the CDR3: TGTGCCAGCAGTGACCCACAGGCGGGAGGTTACAATGAGCAGTTCTTC.

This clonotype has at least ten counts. CDR3 sequence: CASSGQATSEQFF. CDR3 nucleotide sequence: TGTGCCAGCAGCGGGCAGGCTACTAGCGAGCAGTTCTTC. V gene TRBV11-3 combines with J gene TRBJ2-1; maybe TRBD2 (6 bases). The CDR3 spans 13 residues. Germline CDR1 reads SGHNT; CDR2 reads YENEEA. Trimming took 5 bases from V and 10 from J, leaving 15 bases between them.